The TCR beta chain under discussion was sequenced for a study of lymphopenia after photon versus proton radiotherapy. General observations from the study: Relative stability marked proton patients; photon patients lost diversity and naive cells. Larger post-nadir TCR diversity loss correlated inversely with survival in deceased patients. Oligoclonal CD8+ Temra expansion after nadir drove photon patients' diversity drop. Better survival with proton therapy was suggested as possible, not demonstrated.

Only in-frame clones appear in the TCRdb table, and some are missing; sequencing was by immunoSEQ multiplex PCR. The profile shows 15,000 to 20,000 clones, 65% to 90% of them singletons. On this clone: Its target is not known.

The receptor's source is a man between 65 and 85 years old with pancreatic cancer. Sample: peripheral blood, taken from a patient treated with proton-based radiotherapy.

CDR3 bases: TGTGCCACCAGCAGAGATTTAGCGGGGCCCGGGACAGGGGGCTACGAGCAGTACTTC. Translation gives CATSRDLAGPGTGGYEQYF. The J gene is TRBJ2-7, the V gene TRBV15; TRBD1 agrees at 11 bases. V shed 0 bases, J shed 3 bases, and the junction held 13 bases outside the gene matches. The V gene's germline CDR1 is LNHNV and CDR2 YYDKDF (reference sequence). The CDR3 covers 19 residues.